These 9 T cell receptor beta chains were sequenced from one sample in a study of blood T cell repertoires in COVID-19. Produced via immunoSEQ multiplex PCR; TCRdb's table is partial and in-frame only. The sample contains more than 110,000 clones, 84% of which appear only once. Specimen: peripheral blood. These receptors originate from a woman older than 75 in a cohort sampled during active or convalescent COVID-19.

Notes on this clone: Different DNA sequences within this sample yield the same CDR3. The V and J genes are TRBV7-2 and TRBJ2-3; 13 nucleotides match TRBD2. The CDR3 sequence is 15 residues long. V lost 2 bases, J lost 6 bases, and 2 bases stayed unmatched. The V gene's germline CDR1 is SGHTA and CDR2 FQGNSA. CDR3 region: CASSLTSGGADTQYF. CDR3 coding DNA: TGTGCCAGCAGCTTAACTAGCGGGGGGGCCGATACGCAGTATTTT. Supplemented by reference TRBV7-2 and TRBJ2-3, the full variable domain reads GAGVSQSPSNKVTEKGKDVELRCDPISGHTALYWYRQSLGQGLEFLIYFQGNSAPDKSGLPSDRFSAERTGGSVSTLTIQRTQQEDSAVYLCASSLTSGGADTQYFGPGTRLTVL.

CDR3 amino acids: CASTYELGGVYGYTF. CDR3 nucleotide sequence: TGTGCCAGCACCTACGAACTGGGAGGGGTATATGGCTACACCTTC. The chain joins TRBV5-6 to TRBJ1-2; TRBD1 might be the D (5 bases). The CDR3 totals 15 residues. The germline V gene has CDR1 SGHDT and CDR2 YYEEEE. Trimming pared 6 bases from V and 5 bases from J, leaving 20 bases between.

J is TRBJ2-5 and V is TRBV29-1, with D perhaps matching TRBD1 (6 bases). V lost 4 bases, J lost 3 bases, and 12 bases lay in between. Per germline, CDR1 SQVTM and CDR2 ANQGSEA. CDR3 length: 13 amino acids. The DNA of the CDR3 is TGCAGCGTTGCCGCGACAGGAAAAGAGACCCAGTACTTC. It specifies CSVAATGKETQYF.

The chain couples TRBV5-4 to TRBJ1-1, with no clear D. This CDR3 region has 11 residues. CDR1 and CDR2 (germline): SGHNT, YYREEE (reference sequence). With 6 bases removed from V and 7 bases from J, the gap between germline ends came to 10 bases. The CDR3 here is CASNIAGEAFF. The DNA of the CDR3 is TGTGCCAGCAACATAGCCGGTGAAGCTTTCTTT.

The chain uses TRBV12-3 or TRBV12-4 and TRBJ2-5; D may be TRBD2 (5 bases). This CDR3 contains 13 residues. With 6 bases removed from V and 2 bases from J, the gap between germline ends came to 10 bases. The CDR3 region is CASSSSGQETQYF. CDR3 bases: TGTGCCAGCAGCTCGAGCGGACAAGAGACCCAGTACTTC.

The rearrangement joins TRBV30 to TRBJ2-3; D gene uncertain. This CDR3 is 14 amino acids long. The V and J ends lost 1 base and 2 bases respectively, with 10 bases between them. CDR1 GTSNPN and CDR2 SVGIG come from the germline V gene (reference sequence). DNA of the CDR3: TGTGCCTGGAGTGATGGGCCTCACACAGATACGCAGTATTTT. Translation gives CAWSDGPHTDTQYF.

CDR3: CASSWAGDRGGYTF. Written as DNA, the CDR3 is TGTGCCAGCAGCTGGGCCGGTGACAGGGGCGGCTACACCTTC. This rearrangement joins TRBV5-8 to TRBJ1-2; 8 nucleotides align to TRBD1. The CDR3 loop spans 14 amino acids. After removal of 3 bases from V and 8 bases from J, the junction contained 9 bases not matched to a gene. Germline V gives CDR1 SGHTS, CDR2 YDEGEE.

This clone was detected many times. The chain carries TRBV6-6 and TRBJ2-3; tentative D call: TRBD2 (6 bases). CDR3 length: 14 residues. Germline V gene data show CDR1 as MNHNY and CDR2 as SVGAGI (reference sequence). Trimming shortened V by 5 bases and J by 2 bases, and 11 bases separated the two germline ends. The CDR3 nucleotides read TGTGCCAGCAGTCGGGCTAGCGTCACAGATACGCAGTATTTT. Amino acid sequence: CASSRASVTDTQYF.

This chain connects TRBV7-9 to TRBJ1-4; TRBD1 might be the D (5 bases). Trimming removed 5 bases from V and 5 bases from J, with 12 bases in between. CDR3 length: 14 amino acids. Germline CDR1 reads SEHNR; CDR2 reads FQNEAQ (reference sequence). The chain's CDR3 is CASSPGLLNEKLFF. CDR3 sequence (DNA): TGTGCCAGCAGCCCGGGACTCTTAAATGAAAAACTGTTTTTT.